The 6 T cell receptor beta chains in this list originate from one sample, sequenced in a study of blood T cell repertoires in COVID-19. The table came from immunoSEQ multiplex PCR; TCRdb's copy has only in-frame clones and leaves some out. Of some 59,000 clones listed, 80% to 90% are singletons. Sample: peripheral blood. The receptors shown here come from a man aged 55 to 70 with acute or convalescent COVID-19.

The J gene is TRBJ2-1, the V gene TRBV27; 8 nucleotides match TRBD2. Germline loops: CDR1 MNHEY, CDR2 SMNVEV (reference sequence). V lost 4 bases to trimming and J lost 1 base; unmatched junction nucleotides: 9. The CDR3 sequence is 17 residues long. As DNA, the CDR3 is TGTGCCAGCAGTTCTGCCGCGGGGGGATCATCCTACAATGAGCAGTTCTTC. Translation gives CASSSAAGGSSYNEQFF.

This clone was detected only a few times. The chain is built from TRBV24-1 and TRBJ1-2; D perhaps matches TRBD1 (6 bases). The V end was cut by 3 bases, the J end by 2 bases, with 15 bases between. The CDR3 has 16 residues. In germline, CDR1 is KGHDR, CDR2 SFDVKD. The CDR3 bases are TGTGCCACCAGTGATGGATCCGGGGGGCGCAACTATGGCTACACCTTC. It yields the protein CATSDGSGGRNYGYTF.

CDR3: CASSQGVQRRGGDGYTF. DNA for the CDR3: TGTGCCAGCAGCCAAGGGGTACAACGGCGAGGGGGCGATGGCTACACCTTC. The chain employs TRBV3-1 (or the pseudogene TRBV3-2) and TRBJ1-2; 7 bases align to TRBD1. The CDR3 has 17 residues. J lost 6 bases, V lost 1 base, and 14 bases had no gene match. CDR1 is LGHDT and CDR2 is YNNKEL in the germline V gene (reference sequence).

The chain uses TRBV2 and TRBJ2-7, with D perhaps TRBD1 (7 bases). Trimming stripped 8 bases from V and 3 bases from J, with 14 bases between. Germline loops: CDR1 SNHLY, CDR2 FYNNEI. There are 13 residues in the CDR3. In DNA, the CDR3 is TGTGCCAGCTGGCGGGACAGAGACTACGAGCAGTACTTC. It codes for CASWRDRDYEQYF.

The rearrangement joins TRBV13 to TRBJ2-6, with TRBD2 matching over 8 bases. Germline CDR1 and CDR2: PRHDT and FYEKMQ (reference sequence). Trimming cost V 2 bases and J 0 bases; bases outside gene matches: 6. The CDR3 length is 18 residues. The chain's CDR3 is CASSLRRGGVSGANVLTF. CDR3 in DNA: TGTGCCAGCAGCTTACGTCGGGGGGGCGTCTCTGGGGCCAACGTCCTGACTTTC. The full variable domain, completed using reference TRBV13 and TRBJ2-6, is AAGVIQSPRHLIKEKRETATLKCYPIPRHDTVYWYQQGPGQDPQFLISFYEKMQSDKGSIPDRFSAQQFSDYHSELNMSSLELGDSALYFCASSLRRGGVSGANVLTFGAGSRLTVL.

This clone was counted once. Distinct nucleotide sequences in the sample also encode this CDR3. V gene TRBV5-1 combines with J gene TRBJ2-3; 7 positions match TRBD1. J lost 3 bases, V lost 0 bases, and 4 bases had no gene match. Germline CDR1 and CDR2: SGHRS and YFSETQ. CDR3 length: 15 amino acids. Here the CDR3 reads CASSLGQGLTDTQYF. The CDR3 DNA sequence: TGCGCCAGCAGCTTGGGACAGGGATTGACAGATACGCAGTATTTT.